Listed below are T cell receptor beta chains from one sample, sequenced in a study of T cells in Graves' hyperthyroidism and ophthalmopathy. TCRdb re-derived calls from the multiplex PCR reads in MiXCR, one entry per CDR3 protein. The data contain just under 750,000 distinct CDR3 sequences, 30% to 40% of them singletons. Sequences were obtained from blood. These receptors came from a middle-aged woman with Graves' hyperthyroidism. Each CDR3 is given with its conserved first and last residue. D genes are given only for firm matches. Not every row has a clone size; where given, it reads once, few, many or a size class.

TRBV6-5	TRBJ1-2	TRBD1	-	CASSWTDRGADGYTF	TGTGCCAGCAGTTGGACGGACAGGGGAGCCGATGGCTACACCTTC
TRBV7-2	TRBJ1-2	-	many	CASSTYRLQRGYTF	TGTGCCAGCAGCACCTACCGGCTTCAGAGGGGCTACACCTTC
TRBV12-3/TRBV12-4	TRBJ1-6	TRBD1	few	CASGPRGQGDSPLHF	TGTGCCAGCGGCCCCCGGGGACAGGGAGATTCACCCCTCCACTTT
TRBV10-3	TRBJ2-7	-	many	CAISTGAGEQYF	TGTGCCATCAGTACCGGAGCGGGTGAGCAGTACTTC
TRBV20-1	TRBJ1-2	TRBD1	many	CSAPRTGAYGYTF	TGCAGTGCTCCTCGGACAGGCGCCTATGGCTACACCTTC
TRBV9	TRBJ1-3	-	many	CASSVDGDSGNTIYF	TGTGCCAGCAGCGTAGACGGGGACTCTGGAAACACCATATATTTT
TRBV10-3	TRBJ1-2	-	many	CAISGGRAGYGYTF	TGTGCCATCAGTGGGGGCAGGGCTGGGTATGGCTACACCTTC
TRBV19	TRBJ2-7	TRBD2	-	CASSASGSSSYEQYF	TGTGCCAGTAGTGCTAGCGGGAGTTCCTCCTACGAGCAGTACTTC
TRBV19	TRBJ1-2	-	-	CASSSSANYGYTF	TGTGCCAGTAGTTCTTCAGCGAACTATGGCTACACCTTC
TRBV19	TRBJ1-1	-	few	CASSIEPRSRAFF	TGTGCCAGTAGTATTGAACCCAGGAGTAGGGCTTTCTTT
TRBV6-1	TRBJ1-1	-	-	CASRVGTLTEASF	TGTGCCAGCAGAGTGGGGACTCTCACTGAAGCTTCCTTT
TRBV2	TRBJ1-3	-	many	CASSGRRTASGNTIYF	TGTGCCAGCAGTGGTAGACGGACGGCCTCTGGAAACACCATATATTTT
TRBV20-1	TRBJ2-3	-	few	CSARHTDTQYF	TGCAGTGCTAGACACACAGATACGCAGTATTTT
TRBV25-1	TRBJ2-5	TRBD1	-	CASSQQGEQETQYF	TGTGCCAGCAGTCAACAGGGGGAACAAGAGACCCAGTACTTC
TRBV20-1	TRBJ1-1	-	many	CSARVGGRRGTEAFF	TGCAGTGCTAGAGTTGGGGGACGCCGGGGTACTGAAGCTTTCTTT
TRBV29-1	TRBJ2-6	-	many	CSVVKGVSSGANVLTF	TGCAGCGTTGTAAAGGGGGTGAGCTCTGGGGCCAACGTCCTGACTTTC
TRBV7-2	TRBJ2-7	TRBD2	few	CASSPPKLGGGGSYEQYF	TGTGCCAGCAGCCCCCCCAAGTTAGGCGGGGGGGGATCCTACGAGCAGTACTTC
TRBV6-2/TRBV6-3	TRBJ1-2	-	-	CASLGYGCTF	TGTGCCAGCCTGGGGTATGGCTGCACCTTC
TRBV7-2	TRBJ2-5	-	many	CASSLWRGGQETQYF	TGTGCCAGCAGCTTGTGGCGGGGAGGCCAAGAGACCCAGTACTTC
TRBV6-1	TRBJ1-3	-	few	CASPSTGYPGNTIYF	TGTGCCAGCCCTTCGACAGGCTACCCTGGAAACACCATATATTTT
TRBV10-3	TRBJ1-5	-	-	CAISEGPRDGFEQPQHF	TGTGCCATCAGCGAAGGCCCGCGGGACGGCTTCGAGCAGCCCCAGCATTTT
TRBV12-3/TRBV12-4	TRBJ2-5	TRBD2	-	CASSFGGGSETQYF	TGTGCCAGCAGTTTCGGCGGGGGATCAGAGACCCAGTACTTC
TRBV3-1	TRBJ1-2	-	many	CASSQVEGNYGYTF	TGTGCCAGCAGCCAAGTGGAGGGGAACTATGGCTACACCTTC
TRBV10-1	TRBJ2-3	-	-	CASSEEGRLEDTQYF	TGCGCCAGCAGTGAGGAGGGCAGACTAGAGGATACGCAGTATTTT
TRBV7-9	TRBJ1-2	-	few	CVSGPHSFNYGYTF	TGTGTCAGCGGCCCCCACAGCTTTAACTATGGCTACACCTTC
TRBV29-1	TRBJ1-1	TRBD1	-	CSVGGTGTGTEAFF	TGCAGCGTTGGTGGTACGGGGACAGGTACTGAAGCTTTCTTT
TRBV6-6	TRBJ1-2	TRBD1	-	CASSADRGWFGYTF	TGTGCCAGCAGTGCCGACAGGGGGTGGTTTGGCTACACCTTC
TRBV20-1	TRBJ1-2	-	-	CSARPPWGPYGYTF	TGCAGTGCTAGGCCTCCTTGGGGGCCCTATGGCTACACCTTC
TRBV6-5	TRBJ1-3	-	few	CASSYSQGPGNTIYF	TGTGCCAGCAGTTACTCCCAGGGTCCCGGAAACACCATATATTTT
TRBV7-9	TRBJ1-6	-	-	CASSQGRAENSPLHF	TGTGCCAGCAGCCAAGGGAGGGCCGAAAATTCACCCCTCCACTTT
TRBV15	TRBJ1-2	TRBD1	-	CATSNRGLYGYTF	TGTGCCACCAGCAACAGGGGACTCTATGGCTACACCTTC
TRBV7-8	TRBJ1-4	-	many	CASSLAGGAEEKLFF	TGTGCCAGCAGCTTAGCGGGAGGGGCCGAAGAAAAACTGTTTTTT
TRBV12-3/TRBV12-4	TRBJ1-2	TRBD1	many	CASSSFVGTERGYTF	TGTGCCAGCAGTTCATTCGTTGGGACAGAACGCGGCTACACCTTC
TRBV19	TRBJ2-7	-	many	CASSIYPGQRDEQYF	TGTGCCAGTAGTATATACCCGGGCCAACGAGACGAGCAGTACTTC
TRBV19	TRBJ1-5	-	-	CASSGRGSNQPQHF	TGTGCCAGTAGTGGCAGGGGAAGCAATCAGCCCCAGCATTTT
TRBV3-1	TRBJ2-7	TRBD2	-	CASSQTSGDYEQYF	TGTGCCAGCAGCCAAACTAGCGGGGACTACGAGCAGTACTTC
TRBV7-2	TRBJ1-2	TRBD1	-	CASSLDRQGGGYTF	TGTGCCAGCAGCTTAGATAGGCAGGGGGGGGGCTACACCTTC
TRBV9	TRBJ1-1	-	few	CASSVSGAGVAFF	TGTGCCAGCAGCGTGTCAGGGGCAGGGGTGGCTTTCTTT
TRBV5-4	TRBJ1-1	TRBD1	-	CASTHRDRDTEAFF	TGTGCCAGCACCCACCGGGACAGGGACACTGAAGCTTTCTTT
TRBV7-9	TRBJ1-1	-	-	CTSSFQARDTEAFF	TGTACCAGCAGCTTCCAAGCACGGGACACTGAAGCTTTCTTT
TRBV19	TRBJ2-6	TRBD2	-	CASRTGGILSGANVLTF	TGTGCCAGTAGAACGGGGGGGATTTTGTCTGGGGCCAACGTCCTGACTTTC
TRBV4-3	TRBJ1-1	-	few	CASNEGEGAETEAFF	TGCGCCAGCAACGAGGGCGAGGGTGCGGAGACTGAAGCTTTCTTT
TRBV6-4	TRBJ2-7	-	-	CASSDRTGIGEQYF	TGTGCCAGCAGTGACCGGACGGGGATAGGAGAGCAGTACTTC
TRBV10-2	TRBJ1-6	-	-	CASSPHTGDGNSPLHF	TGCGCCAGCAGCCCCCACACGGGGGACGGAAATTCACCCCTCCACTTT
TRBV11-2	TRBJ1-5	-	-	CASSPGHLLNQPQHF	TGTGCCAGCAGTCCGGGACACCTCCTCAATCAGCCCCAGCATTTT
TRBV12-3/TRBV12-4	TRBJ1-2	TRBD1	many	CASSDDREMGYTF	TGTGCCAGCAGCGACGACAGGGAGATGGGCTACACCTTC
TRBV12-3/TRBV12-4	TRBJ1-1	-	-	CASSLGGRFTEAFF	TGTGCCAGCAGTTTAGGAGGGCGGTTCACTGAAGCTTTCTTT